These 20 T cell receptor beta chains originate from one sample sequenced in a study of HIV-infected patients and healthy controls. Reverse transcription used around 500 ng RNA and constant-region primers for alpha and beta. Using multiplexing indices, alpha and beta chain libraries were generated apart by chain-specific third strand synthesis. TCRdb re-derived calls from the 5' RACE reads in MiXCR, one entry per CDR3 protein. The sample lists approximately 15,000 distinct CDR3 sequences, approximately 12% occurring once. Follow-up blood was drawn about 14 weeks, roughly three months, after antiretroviral therapy began. The repertoire came from unfractionated whole blood and reflected all unsorted peripheral T cells. The input for sequencing was blood, taken during antiretroviral therapy. The receptor source for this set is an adult with HIV infection. The donor label of this sample is uncertain.

In its sample, this clonotype was seen many times. J is TRBJ2-1 and V is TRBV5-1; perhaps TRBD2 as D (5 bases). Germline loops: CDR1 SGHRS, CDR2 YFSETQ. The CDR3 length is 14 residues. Trimming stripped 0 bases from V and 5 bases from J, with 9 bases between. CDR3 amino acids: CASSLERGNNEQFF. In DNA, the CDR3 is TGCGCCAGCAGCTTGGAACGAGGGAACAATGAGCAGTTCTTC.

V and J are TRBV19 and TRBJ2-5, with TRBD2 matching 9 bases. From germline, CDR1 is LNHDA and CDR2 SQIVND (reference sequence). This CDR3 has 12 amino acids. V lost 7 bases and J lost 7; bases outside the gene matches: 4. The CDR3 reads CASKGLAGTQYF. CDR3 nucleotides: TGTGCCAGTAAGGGACTAGCCGGGACCCAGTACTTC.

By sample fraction, this clonotype is medium-sized (0.01 to 0.1%). The chain joins TRBV10-2 to TRBJ2-3; tentative D call: TRBD2 (6 bases). This CDR3 has 15 residues. The V and J ends lost 10 bases and 0 bases respectively, with 17 bases between them. Germline V gene data show CDR1 as WSHSY and CDR2 as SAAADI. The CDR3 bases are TGCGCCACCTTAAGTTGGCGGGGTAGCACAGATACGCAGTATTTT. Protein: CATLSWRGSTDTQYF.

This clonotype was recorded a few times. V usage is TRBV5-1 and J usage is TRBJ2-3; D is uncertain. Per the germline V gene, CDR1 is SGHRS and CDR2 is YFSETQ. Trimming took 0 bases from V and 6 from J, leaving 8 bases between them. CDR3 length: 13 amino acids. The CDR3 here is CASSLVWRDTQYF. DNA for the CDR3: TGCGCCAGCAGCTTGGTGTGGCGCGATACGCAGTATTTT.

This clonotype came up many times. For the CDR3, the DNA is TGTGCCAGCAGCTTATGCTCGTGCGAGCAGTACTTC. This codes for CASSLCSCEQYF. This chain connects TRBV11-3 to TRBJ2-7; no firm D call. CDR1 and CDR2 from the germline V gene are SGHNT and YENEEA. Trimming removed 2 bases at V and 6 bases at J, with 8 bases between. This CDR3 has 12 residues.

This clonotype was counted at least ten times. CDR3 DNA: TGTGCCAGCAGTTATACCAATGAGCAGTTCTTC. Protein product: CASSYTNEQFF. The rearrangement uses TRBV6-2 or TRBV6-3 and TRBJ2-1; D is unclear. This CDR3 is 11 amino acids long. V was cut by 3 bases and J by 6 bases, with 3 bases left in between. Germline values: CDR1 MNHEY, CDR2 SVGEGT.

This clonotype was found many times. This chain uses TRBV7-9 with TRBJ2-7; no definite D call. The CDR3 covers 14 residues. CDR1 is SEHNR, CDR2 FQNEAQ, per germline (reference sequence). Trimming shortened V by 4 bases and J by 6 bases, and 16 bases separated the two germline ends. CDR3 in amino acids: CASSWGSGSGEQYF. The CDR3 DNA follows: TGTGCCAGCAGCTGGGGTAGTGGTAGTGGCGAGCAGTACTTC.

There are many counts of this clonotype. The V gene is TRBV7-2, the J gene TRBJ2-5; D uncertain. Trimming shortened V by 2 bases and J by 5 bases, and 3 bases separated the two germline ends. The germline V gene encodes CDR1 SGHTA and CDR2 FQGNSA. CDR3 size: 11 residues. CDR3 protein: CASSLYETQYF. The CDR3 coding sequence is TGTGCCAGCAGCTTATATGAGACCCAGTACTTC.

The table lists this clonotype with many counts. This chain connects TRBV10-3 to TRBJ1-1; perhaps TRBD1 as D (6 bases). The CDR3 extends over 11 amino acids. CDR1 and CDR2 from the germline V gene are ENHRY and SYGVKD. The V and J ends lost 6 bases and 8 bases respectively, with 10 bases between them. CDR3 amino acids: CAISLQGEAFF. In DNA form, the CDR3 reads TGTGCCATCAGCCTCCAGGGGGAAGCTTTCTTT.

This clonotype was counted only a few times. The genes are TRBV20-1 and TRBJ2-5, with D perhaps TRBD1 or TRBD2 (5 bases each). V lost 0 bases to trimming and J lost 4 bases, with 15 bases between them. Germline assignment: CDR1 DFQATT and CDR2 SNEGSKA (reference sequence). The CDR3 loop spans 15 amino acids. CDR3 loop: CSARDRLGTRETQYF. CDR3 coding DNA: TGCAGTGCTAGAGATCGTTTGGGGACGCGAGAGACCCAGTACTTC.

This clonotype was picked up a small number of times. V and J are TRBV5-6 and TRBJ2-3; 8 bases align to TRBD2. Germline CDR1 is SGHDT and CDR2 is YYEEEE. The junction had 4 bases not matched to a gene; V was cut back by 1 base and J by 3 bases. The CDR3 loop spans 15 amino acids. The CDR3 here is CASSLNGGGTDTQYF. In nucleotides, the CDR3 is TGTGCCAGCAGCTTGAACGGGGGGGGGACAGATACGCAGTATTTT.

Concerning this clonotype: A much more abundant neighbour one base away suggests this may be a read error. The chain has TRBV20-1 and TRBJ2-7, with TRBD1 as a possible D gene (5 bases). Per germline, CDR1 DFQATT and CDR2 SNEGSKA (reference sequence). CDR3 length: 11 residues. CDR3 nucleotides: TGCAGTGGGGGCCAGCCATACGAGCGGTACTTC. It codes for CSGGQPYERYF.

The chain joins TRBV19 to TRBJ2-3; either TRBD1 or TRBD2 may supply D (6 bases each). Germline lookup yields CDR1 LNHDA and CDR2 SQIVND (reference sequence). The length of the CDR3 is 13 residues. The germline V and J ends were trimmed by 3 bases and 8 bases, with 12 bases remaining between them. The CDR3 sequence: CASSMGGTGTQYF. As DNA, the CDR3 is TGTGCCAGTAGTATGGGGGGCACGGGTACGCAGTATTTT.

This clonotype has at least ten counts. The rearrangement links TRBV4-1 to TRBJ2-7; 9 bases are a match to TRBD2. J lost 2 bases, V lost 2 bases, and 4 bases had no gene match. The CDR3 extends over 15 amino acids. CDR1 is MGHRA and CDR2 is YSYEKL in the germline V gene. The chain's CDR3 is CASSQLAGAPYEQYF. CDR3 DNA sequence: TGCGCCAGCAGCCAATTAGCGGGAGCACCCTACGAGCAGTACTTC.

This clonotype was found many times. The chain joins TRBV2 to TRBJ2-3, with D hard to call. Germline V gene sequence: CDR1 SNHLY, CDR2 FYNNEI. Between the trimmed V and J ends, which lost 5 bases and 5 bases, there was a span of 11 bases. The CDR3 has 13 residues. As DNA, the CDR3 is TGTGCCAGCAGTAGCCTAGAGGTAGATACGCAGTATTTT. Translated, it gives CASSSLEVDTQYF.

This clonotype was seen once. The chain has TRBV2 and TRBJ2-1; TRBD2 aligns across 12 bases. The germline V gene encodes CDR1 SNHLY and CDR2 FYNNEI. The ends lost 3 bases at V and 9 bases at J; junction bases unmatched: 3. This CDR3 has 14 residues. The CDR3 DNA follows: TGTGCCAGCAGTGAGACTAGCGGGAGAGGTGAGCAGTTCTTC. Amino acid sequence: CASSETSGRGEQFF.

The rearrangement joins TRBV5-6 to TRBJ1-1; D not resolved. Germline CDR1 and CDR2: SGHDT and YYEEEE. Trimming removed 0 bases from V and 6 bases from J, with 6 bases in between. CDR3 length equals 12 residues. CDR3 in DNA: TGTGCCAGCAGCTTGGATTTCTCTGAAGCTTTCTTT. Translation: CASSLDFSEAFF. Supplemented by reference TRBV5-6 and TRBJ1-1, the full variable domain reads DAGVTQSPTHLIKTRGQQVTLRCSPKSGHDTVSWYQQALGQGPQFIFQYYEEEERQRGNFPDRFSGHQFPNYSSELNVNALLLGDSALYLCASSLDFSEAFFGQGTRLTVV.

This rearrangement joins TRBV5-1 to TRBJ2-5; TRBD1 agrees at 8 bases. Germline trimming cut 0 bases from V and 5 bases from J; bases unmatched to any gene: 9. The V gene's germline CDR1 is SGHRS and CDR2 YFSETQ. The CDR3 loop spans 16 amino acids. The CDR3 DNA is TGCGCCAGCAGCTTGGCCGGGGGACAGGTTGGGGAGACCCAGTACTTC. Amino acid sequence: CASSLAGGQVGETQYF.

This clonotype was seen a few times. The CDR3 nucleotides are TGTGCCAGCGTACAGGGCGTAAGCTCCTACAATGAGCAGTTCTTC. Residues: CASVQGVSSYNEQFF. This sequence joins TRBV28 and TRBJ2-1, with D possibly TRBD1 on 6 matching bases. The CDR3 is made up of 15 amino acids. The V end was cut by 8 bases, the J end by 0 bases, with 14 bases between. Germline V gene sequence: CDR1 MDHEN, CDR2 SYDVKM.

This clonotype was recorded many times. J is TRBJ2-7 and V is TRBV5-4, with a tentative D call TRBD1 (6 bases). Trimming left V 4 bases short and J 2 bases short, with 19 bases between. The CDR3 totals 16 residues. CDR1 is SGHNT, CDR2 YYREEE, per germline (reference sequence). The CDR3 reads CASSPSPVWGPYEQYF. Here the CDR3 DNA reads TGTGCCAGCAGCCCCTCGCCCGTGTGGGGGCCCTACGAGCAGTACTTC.